This T cell receptor beta chain is drawn from a study of blood T cells in healthy people across ages. Study-wide context: Per every two T cells, about one barcoded beta molecule was captured by template switching.

This CDR3 is 17 amino acids long. V was cut by 3 bases and J by 2 bases, with 23 bases left in between. Per the germline V gene, CDR1 is DFQATT and CDR2 is SNEGSKA (reference sequence). Alongside a J-beta primer mix, a sample-barcoded 5' primer served in a second PCR lasting about 7 to 11 cycles. The template-switch adaptor, which had 12 random nucleotides, put a tag on each cDNA molecule. TCRdb used MiXCR to reprocess the 5' RACE reads, holding one entry per CDR3 protein. The sample includes 1.8 million or so distinct CDR3 sequences, roughly 43% of them seen just once. To note about this clonotype: As yet, its antigen is unknown.

Study-wide points: A greater number of naive CD4+ cells and higher diversity distinguished long-lived donors from aged donors. The study found TCR beta diversity correlated strongly with naive T cell percentage.

V usage is TRBV20-1 and J usage is TRBJ2-7; TRBD2 might be the D (5 bases). The sample was blood. The sequence came from a human donor in good health. CDR3 residues: CSARDREGESMAYEQYF. In nucleotides, the CDR3 is TGCAGTGCTAGGGATCGGGAAGGCGAAAGTATGGCCTACGAGCAGTACTTC.